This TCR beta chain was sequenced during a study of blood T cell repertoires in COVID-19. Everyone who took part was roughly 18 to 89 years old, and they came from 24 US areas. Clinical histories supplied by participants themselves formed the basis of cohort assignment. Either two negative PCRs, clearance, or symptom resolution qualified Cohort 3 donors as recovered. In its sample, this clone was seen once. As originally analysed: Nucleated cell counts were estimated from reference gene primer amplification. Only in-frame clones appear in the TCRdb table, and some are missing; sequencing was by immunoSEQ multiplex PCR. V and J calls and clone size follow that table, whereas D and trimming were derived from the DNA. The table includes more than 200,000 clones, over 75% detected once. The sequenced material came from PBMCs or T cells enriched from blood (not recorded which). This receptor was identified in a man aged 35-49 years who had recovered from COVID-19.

CDR3 coding DNA: TGTGCCTTGGAGAATACGGTCTCGGGAGAGACCCAGTACTTC. Its translation is CALENTVSGETQYF. V and J are TRBV30 and TRBJ2-5, with D unclear. The CDR3 spans 14 residues. V was trimmed by 7 bases and J by 4 bases, leaving 19 bases between them. Germline V gene sequence: CDR1 GTSNPN, CDR2 SVGIG (reference sequence). The variable domain in full, with the rest retrieved from reference TRBV30 and TRBJ2-5, is SQTIHQWPATLVQPVGSPLSLECTVEGTSNPNLYWYRQAAGRGLQLLFYSVGIGQISSEVPQNLSASRPQDRQFILSSKKLLLSDSGFYLCALENTVSGETQYFGPGTRLLVL.